Shown below are 21 T cell receptor beta chains from a single sample sequenced in a study of cytomegalovirus exposure and HLA in healthy donors. PCR involved 60 Vbeta and 13 Jbeta primers. Data came from immunoSEQ multiplex PCR; TCRdb stores just in-frame clones and leaves some out. Among about 65,000 clones, about 78% were seen once, and the ten largest hold 2.5% to 3.5%. The sample taken for sequencing was PBMCs. These receptor sequences come from a girl aged 5-17 years in good health and CMV-seropositive.

The chain uses TRBV6-5 and TRBJ2-1; TRBD1 might be the D (5 bases). Per the germline V gene, CDR1 is MNHEY and CDR2 is SVGAGI. The CDR3 has 15 amino acids. The ends were cut back, 5 bases at V and 1 base at J, with 12 bases in the middle. CDR3 residues: CASSRQGRSYNEQFF. In DNA form, the CDR3 reads TGTGCCAGCAGTCGGCAGGGTAGGTCCTACAATGAGCAGTTCTTC.

This clone was observed once. The rearrangement joins TRBV7-9 to TRBJ1-1; no clear D. The CDR3 is made up of 14 amino acids. The germline V gene encodes CDR1 SEHNR and CDR2 FQNEAQ (reference sequence). The V end lost 3 bases, the J end lost 4 bases, and 12 bases lay between the germline ends. CDR3 bases: TGTGCCAGCAGCTTGGGGAGGACCTCCACTGAAGCTTTCTTT. Protein product: CASSLGRTSTEAFF.

The chain combines TRBV5-1 with TRBJ2-2, with a tentative D call TRBD1 (5 bases). CDR3 length equals 16 residues. V was pared by 2 bases and J by 4 bases, with 15 bases between. In germline, CDR1 is SGHRS, CDR2 YFSETQ. The CDR3 DNA follows: TGCGCCAGCAGCTTTGGTCAGGGCCCGACCACCGGGGAGCTGTTTTTT. Protein product: CASSFGQGPTTGELFF.

The chain couples TRBV28 to TRBJ1-1, with unresolved D. Germline V gene data show CDR1 as MDHEN and CDR2 as SYDVKM. Trimming left V 3 bases short and J 1 base short, with 6 bases between. The CDR3 spans 13 residues. CDR3 in DNA: TGTGCCAGCAGTTTTTCTCGGAACACTGAAGCTTTCTTT. It is translated as CASSFSRNTEAFF.

The rearrangement links TRBV6-1 to TRBJ1-1, with a possible D match to TRBD1 (5 bases). This CDR3 spans 14 amino acids. With 5 bases removed from V and 10 bases from J, the gap between germline ends came to 20 bases. Germline CDR1 MNHNS, CDR2 SASEGT. The CDR3 DNA reads TGTGCCAGCAGTCCCTACGCTAACCCCGGGGGAGCTTTCTTT. This encodes CASSPYANPGGAFF.

The chain couples TRBV7-2 to TRBJ2-7; D unclear. The germline CDR1 and CDR2 sequences are SGHTA and FQGNSA. V was cut by 5 bases and J by 3 bases, with 20 bases left in between. There are 16 residues in the CDR3. The CDR3 nucleotides are TGTGCCAGCAGCCCAAATCAGGTGTCTTCCCTCTACGAGCAGTACTTC. It codes for CASSPNQVSSLYEQYF.

The J gene is TRBJ2-2, the V gene TRBV4-1, with D tentatively TRBD2 (6 bases). V shed 0 bases and J shed 6 bases, with 14 bases lying between them. This CDR3 is built from 16 residues. Germline loops: CDR1 MGHRA, CDR2 YSYEKL. The CDR3 nucleotides read TGCGCCAGCAGCCAAGATTGGGGACTCGCACCCGGGGAGCTGTTTTTT. Its protein product is CASSQDWGLAPGELFF.

The V call is TRBV7-2, the J call TRBJ1-1, with 11 bases aligning to TRBD1. This CDR3 contains 16 residues. V lost 5 bases to trimming and J lost 11 bases; unmatched junction nucleotides: 16. CDR1 and CDR2 from the germline V gene are SGHTA and FQGNSA. CDR3 sequence reads: CASSLNRGDRGIEAFF. Written as DNA, the CDR3 is TGTGCCAGCAGCCTGAATCGGGGGGACAGGGGGATCGAGGCTTTCTTT.

The chain links TRBV13 to TRBJ2-7; 8 bases align to TRBD1. V shed 3 bases, J shed 6 bases, and the junction held 4 bases outside the gene matches. Germline-derived CDR1 and CDR2 are PRHDT and FYEKMQ (reference sequence). The length of the CDR3 is 13 residues. The CDR3 region is CASSFGQGPEQYF. CDR3 DNA: TGTGCCAGCAGCTTTGGACAGGGCCCCGAGCAGTACTTC. Looking up the rest from reference TRBV13 and TRBJ2-7 gives the full variable domain: AAGVIQSPRHLIKEKRETATLKCYPIPRHDTVYWYQQGPGQDPQFLISFYEKMQSDKGSIPDRFSAQQFSDYHSELNMSSLELGDSALYFCASSFGQGPEQYFGPGTRLTVT.

This chain connects TRBV7-2 to TRBJ2-3; D perhaps matches TRBD2 (6 bases). The CDR3 contains 14 residues. Germline loops: CDR1 SGHTA, CDR2 FQGNSA. Trimming pared 2 bases from V and 2 bases from J, leaving 8 bases between. The CDR3 DNA reads TGTGCCAGCAGCTTATCGGGACTCACAGATACGCAGTATTTT. It translates to CASSLSGLTDTQYF.

The V and J genes are TRBV29-1 and TRBJ2-7; D is perhaps TRBD1 (6 bases). The CDR3 has 12 residues. CDR1 and CDR2 (germline): SQVTM, ANQGSEA. The V and J ends lost 5 bases and 2 bases respectively, with 10 bases between them. For the CDR3, the DNA is TGCAGCGTTATGACAGGCCCCTACGAGCAGTACGTC. Protein: CSVMTGPYEQYV.

This clone was observed once. The rearrangement joins TRBV5-6 to TRBJ2-2; 12 positions match TRBD2. This CDR3 region has 18 residues. Germline V lookup: CDR1 SGHDT, CDR2 YYEEEE. J was trimmed by 0 bases and V by 4 bases; bases with no gene match: 7. This CDR3 is CASSPGTSGLPNTGELFF. The CDR3 DNA is TGTGCCAGCAGCCCCGGGACTAGCGGGCTCCCGAACACCGGGGAGCTGTTTTTT.

The sample holds a few counts of this clone. The V gene is TRBV7-2, the J gene TRBJ2-7; unclear D gene. The ends were cut back, 1 base at V and 2 bases at J, with 6 bases in the middle. The germline gives CDR1 SGHTA, CDR2 FQGNSA. The CDR3 has 13 amino acids. The CDR3 sequence: CASSLDSAYEQYF. The CDR3 coding sequence is TGTGCCAGCAGCTTAGACAGTGCCTACGAGCAGTACTTC. Supplemented by reference TRBV7-2 and TRBJ2-7, the full variable domain reads GAGVSQSPSNKVTEKGKDVELRCDPISGHTALYWYRQSLGQGLEFLIYFQGNSAPDKSGLPSDRFSAERTGGSVSTLTIQRTQQEDSAVYLCASSLDSAYEQYFGPGTRLTVT.

The CDR3 sequence: CASRLTGLAFF. The CDR3 DNA is TGTGCCAGCAGACTGACAGGGTTAGCTTTCTTT. V and J are TRBV28 and TRBJ1-1; TRBD1 matches 7 bases. V lost 6 bases and J lost 10; bases outside the gene matches: 5. There are 11 residues in the CDR3. CDR1 is MDHEN and CDR2 is SYDVKM in the germline V gene.

This clone came up once. This rearrangement joins TRBV7-2 to TRBJ1-1; possible D gene TRBD1, 6 bases. CDR1 and CDR2 (germline): SGHTA, FQGNSA. Trimming left V 5 bases short and J 1 base short, with 11 bases between. The CDR3 has 14 amino acids. CDR3 region: CASSLSGANTEAFF. CDR3 nucleotide sequence: TGTGCCAGCAGCCTTTCAGGGGCGAACACTGAAGCTTTCTTT.

This clone was observed once. V usage is TRBV27 and J usage is TRBJ2-3; D is ambiguous. This CDR3 is built from 14 residues. Germline V gene sequence: CDR1 MNHEY, CDR2 SMNVEV (reference sequence). V lost 5 bases to trimming and J lost 0 bases, with 9 bases between them. DNA for the CDR3: TGTGCCAGCAGTCCCCTCCCCAGCACAGATACGCAGTATTTT. Translating it yields CASSPLPSTDTQYF.

Details on this clone: The same CDR3 arises from other DNA sequences in this sample as well. The chain employs TRBV11-2 and TRBJ2-3; TRBD2 agrees at 9 bases. CDR1 is SGHAT, CDR2 FQNNGV, per germline. The CDR3 is made up of 16 amino acids. V gave up 1 base and J gave up 3 bases; unmatched junction bases: 5. CDR3 nucleotides: TGTGCCAGCAGCTTAGGAGTAGCGGGAGCGACAGATACGCAGTATTTT. Its translation is CASSLGVAGATDTQYF. Combining the CDR3 with reference TRBV11-2 and TRBJ2-3 gives the whole variable domain EAGVAQSPRYKIIEKRQSVAFWCNPISGHATLYWYQQILGQGPKLLIQFQNNGVVDDSQLPKDRFSAERLKGVDSTLKIQPAKLEDSAVYLCASSLGVAGATDTQYFGPGTRLTVL.

The genes are TRBV6-5 and TRBJ2-1; 11 bases align to TRBD2. Germline V gene sequence: CDR1 MNHEY, CDR2 SVGAGI. J was trimmed by 6 bases and V by 7 bases; bases with no gene match: 8. The CDR3 has 15 residues. CDR3 protein: CASTEATSGANEQFF. CDR3 bases: TGTGCCAGCACCGAGGCGACTAGCGGGGCCAATGAGCAGTTCTTC.

This clone was seen just once. The chain joins TRBV2 to TRBJ2-1; D remains unclear. Germline V lookup: CDR1 SNHLY, CDR2 FYNNEI. The CDR3 extends over 11 amino acids. Trimming removed 3 bases from V and 7 bases from J, with 4 bases in between. CDR3 protein: CASSDSNEQFF. The CDR3 coding sequence is TGTGCCAGCAGTGATTCAAATGAGCAGTTCTTC.

The CDR3 loop is CASSQLGTGIKNIQYF. CDR3 nucleotide sequence: TGTGCCAGCAGCCAACTCGGGACAGGGATCAAAAACATTCAGTACTTC. The chain carries TRBV6-6 and TRBJ2-4, with 9 bases fitting TRBD1. Germline V gene lookup returns CDR1 MNHNY and CDR2 SVGAGI (reference sequence). The CDR3 covers 16 residues. The ends lost 6 bases at V and 3 bases at J; junction bases unmatched: 9.

This chain connects TRBV4-2 to TRBJ2-1, with 8 bases aligning to TRBD1. Germline assignment: CDR1 LGHNA and CDR2 YNFKEQ. J lost 9 bases, V lost 1 base, and 11 bases had no gene match. The CDR3 extends over 16 amino acids. CDR3 bases: TGTGCCAGCAGCCAAGTAAAGCGGCAGGGGGCAAGTGAGCAGTTCTTC. Protein: CASSQVKRQGASEQFF.